The following is a TCR beta chain sequence with its context. Trimming removed 6 bases at V and 2 bases at J, with 14 bases between. The CDR3 consists of 14 residues. Germline V CDR1 and CDR2: SGHTA, FQGNSA. Data came from immunoSEQ multiplex PCR; TCRdb stores just in-frame clones and leaves some out. The data hold around 140,000 clones, with about 90% observed a single time. This entry belongs to a study of control samples from healthy donors and cancer patients. The clonotype originates from a man between 18 and 35 years old in good health. The specimen sequenced was blood. J is TRBJ2-7 and V is TRBV7-2; TRBD2 might be the D (6 bases). CDR3 protein: CASSSPGLPYEQYF. The CDR3 bases are TGTGCCAGCAGTTCTCCGGGACTGCCCTACGAGCAGTACTTC.